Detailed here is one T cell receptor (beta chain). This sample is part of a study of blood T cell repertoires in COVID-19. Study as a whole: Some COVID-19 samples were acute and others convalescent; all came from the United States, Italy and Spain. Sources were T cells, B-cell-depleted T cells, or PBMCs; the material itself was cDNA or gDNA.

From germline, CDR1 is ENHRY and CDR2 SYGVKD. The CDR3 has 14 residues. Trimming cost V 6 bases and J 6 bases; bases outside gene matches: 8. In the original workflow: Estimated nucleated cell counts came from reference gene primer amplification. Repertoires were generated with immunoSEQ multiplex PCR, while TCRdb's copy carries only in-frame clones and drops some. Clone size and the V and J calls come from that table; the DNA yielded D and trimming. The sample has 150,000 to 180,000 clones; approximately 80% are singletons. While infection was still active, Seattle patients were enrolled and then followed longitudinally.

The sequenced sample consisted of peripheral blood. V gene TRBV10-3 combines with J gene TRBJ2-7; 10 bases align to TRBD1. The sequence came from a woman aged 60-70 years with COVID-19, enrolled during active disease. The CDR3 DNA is TGTGCCATCAGGAAAGACAGGGGGCTTGGCGAGCAGTACGTC. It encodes CAIRKDRGLGEQYV.